These 10 T cell receptor beta chains were all obtained from the same sample, sequenced in a study of blood T cell repertoires in COVID-19. The repertoire was sequenced with immunoSEQ multiplex PCR; TCRdb's copy has only in-frame clones and lacks some. Counted here are some 170,000 clones, roughly three quarters occurring once; the ten biggest clones make up 8.6%. The sample was peripheral blood. These receptors were obtained from a woman between 45 and 65 years old with active or convalescent COVID-19.

The rearrangement links TRBV3-1 (or the pseudogene TRBV3-2) to TRBJ2-7; maybe TRBD2 (5 bases). CDR1 and CDR2 from the germline V gene are LGHDT and YNNKEL (reference sequence). The V end was cut by 3 bases, the J end by 6 bases, with 15 bases between. The CDR3 is 14 amino acids. This CDR3 is CASSHLGAVGEQYF. For the CDR3, the DNA is TGTGCCAGCAGCCACCTCGGAGCGGTAGGCGAGCAGTACTTC.

The chain carries TRBV7-2 and TRBJ1-1; no clear D. The V gene's germline CDR1 is SGHTA and CDR2 FQGNSA. Between the trimmed V and J ends, which lost 4 bases and 1 base, there was a span of 10 bases. The CDR3 consists of 14 residues. Here the CDR3 DNA reads TGTGCCAGCAGCTCCCCCCAGGCGAACACTGAAGCTTTCTTT. It specifies CASSSPQANTEAFF.

The V gene is TRBV6-1, the J gene TRBJ2-1; the match to TRBD1 covers 7 bases. The V and J ends lost 2 bases and 2 bases, in that order; junction bases with no gene match: 3. This CDR3 spans 15 amino acids. Germline CDR1 is MNHNS and CDR2 is SASEGT. This CDR3 reads CASSEYRGAYNEQFF. The CDR3 nucleotides read TGTGCCAGCAGTGAATACAGGGGAGCCTACAATGAGCAGTTCTTC.

The chain combines TRBV6-5 with TRBJ1-3; the D gene is possibly TRBD1 (6 bases). Germline V gene sequence: CDR1 MNHEY, CDR2 SVGAGI. This CDR3 comprises 15 residues. Between the trimmed V and J ends, which lost 6 bases and 0 bases, there was a span of 12 bases. The CDR3 bases are TGTGCCAGCAGGGACGACAGGAGCTCTGGAAACACCATATATTTT. This sequence encodes CASRDDRSSGNTIYF.

The chain recombines TRBV19 with TRBJ1-5; possible D gene TRBD1, 6 bases. V was shortened by 9 bases and J by 4 bases, with 19 bases between the two germline ends. This CDR3 contains 15 residues. The germline gives CDR1 LNHDA, CDR2 SQIVND (reference sequence). In DNA form, the CDR3 reads TGTGCCAGCCACCCCCCAACAGGGCGAAATCAGCCCCAGCATTTT. This codes for CASHPPTGRNQPQHF.

The chain employs TRBV9 and TRBJ2-6; 12 positions agree with TRBD2. Germline V gene sequence: CDR1 SGDLS, CDR2 YYNGEE. There are 18 residues in the CDR3. Trimming took 4 bases from V and 2 from J; bases not matched to a gene: 7. CDR3 in amino acids: CASSLGLAGNPGANVLTF. The CDR3 region has the DNA TGTGCCAGCAGCCTAGGACTAGCGGGAAACCCTGGGGCCAACGTCCTGACTTTC.

The chain employs TRBV19 and TRBJ1-5; 9 bases match TRBD1. Germline CDR1 LNHDA, CDR2 SQIVND (reference sequence). CDR3 length: 13 amino acids. J gave up 4 bases and V 10 bases, and 5 bases lay outside the gene matches. Here the CDR3 reads CATSGTGNQPQHF. The CDR3 DNA reads as TGTGCCACCTCCGGGACAGGGAATCAGCCCCAGCATTTT.

V usage is TRBV11-2 and J usage is TRBJ1-1; TRBD1 might be the D (5 bases). The CDR3 is 12 amino acids. V was pared by 4 bases and J by 11 bases, with 14 bases between. Germline lookup yields CDR1 SGHAT and CDR2 FQNNGV. CDR3 residues: CASSWSGGTAFF. The CDR3, as DNA: TGTGCCAGCAGCTGGAGCGGGGGGACGGCTTTCTTT.

The chain recombines TRBV29-1 with TRBJ2-4; 9 bases agree with TRBD1. V dropped 5 bases and J dropped 6; count of bases not matched to a gene: 8. CDR1 and CDR2 from the germline V gene are SQVTM and ANQGSEA. The CDR3 is made up of 14 amino acids. This CDR3 is CSVSFGGQGNIQYF. The DNA for the CDR3 is TGCAGCGTTTCCTTTGGGGGACAGGGAAACATTCAGTACTTC.

The chain couples TRBV2 to TRBJ1-3; D not certain. Germline V gene sequence: CDR1 SNHLY, CDR2 FYNNEI. This CDR3 comprises 15 residues. Trimming left V 3 bases short and J 4 bases short, with 13 bases between. CDR3 sequence (DNA): TGTGCCAGCAGTGAGCGCCAAGCGGGGGGAAACACCATATATTTT. This codes for CASSERQAGGNTIYF. Full variable domain (rest looked up from reference TRBV2 and TRBJ1-3): EPEVTQTPSHQVTQMGQEVILRCVPISNHLYFYWYRQILGQKVEFLVSFYNNEISEKSEIFDDQFSVERPDGSNFTLKIRSTKLEDSAMYFCASSERQAGGNTIYFGEGSWLTVV.